The present TCR beta chain was sequenced within a study of OX40 agonist ivuxolimab in advanced cancers. Study results and limitations: Blood T cells, both CD4+ and CD8+, expanded clonally by week 6 at 0.1 to 3.0 mg/kg.

Autoimmune disease history or systemic immunosuppression led to patient exclusion. Blood was sampled at baseline, cycle 4 day 1, and cycle 7 day 1. Concerning this clone itself: The antigen remains unidentified.

Using immunoSEQ multiplex PCR, the repertoire was profiled, and TCRdb retains in-frame clones only, with some absent. The top ten hold 20% of the sample, which has some 80,000 clones, over 85% seen once. Source: CD4+ or CD8+ T cells sorted from blood, taken in a trial of the OX40 agonist ivuxolimab. The receptor comes from an adult with an advanced solid tumor such as melanoma, head and neck, liver or kidney cancer.

The CDR3 DNA is TGTGCCAGCAGTCAGACGTCCCCTGTGAACACTGAAGCTTTCTTT. Residues: CASSQTSPVNTEAFF. The chain is built from TRBV28 and TRBJ1-1; the D is unclear. CDR3 length: 15 residues. The germline V gene has CDR1 MDHEN and CDR2 SYDVKM. Deletions cut 5 bases from V and 0 bases from J, with 13 bases between. Supplemented by reference TRBV28 and TRBJ1-1, the full variable domain reads DVKVTQSSRYLVKRTGEKVFLECVQDMDHENMFWYRQDPGLGLRLIYFSYDVKMKEKGDIPEGYSVSREKKERFSLILESASTNQTSMYLCASSQTSPVNTEAFFGQGTRLTVV.